This TCR beta chain was identified in a study of neurological immune-mediated disorders. In TCRdb, the 5' RACE reads were re-called with MiXCR into one record per CDR3 protein. The sample lists under 80,000 distinct CDR3 sequences; 9.4% were seen once. This clonotype was found many times. The germline V gene encodes CDR1 SGHRS and CDR2 YFSETQ. This CDR3 has 16 amino acids. Losses at the gene ends were 2 bases for V and 5 bases for J; bases not matched to a gene: 10. The clonotype was recovered from a man aged 50 to 59 in good health. The sample comprised PBMCs. The chain has TRBV5-1 and TRBJ2-5; 9 bases are shared with TRBD1. The DNA of the CDR3 is TGCGCCAGCAGCTTCACGGGACAGGGAGTCGGCGAGACCCAGTACTTC. Amino acids: CASSFTGQGVGETQYF.